This TCR beta chain was obtained from a study of cytomegalovirus exposure and HLA in healthy donors (dated by TCRdb to the late 2010s). Regarding the research as a whole: In an earlier analysis of under 750 of the donors, approximately 300 Gb of sequence data and 120 million or so unique TCR beta sequences from 180 million or so T cells were reported. High-throughput TCR immunosequencing, statistical association of individual TCRs with disease status, and machine learning were combined to predict cytomegalovirus infection status. Along with the roughly 610-subject first cohort, a separate validation cohort of more than 90 different subjects was used. The study was designed to test whether signatures of past pathogen exposure could be identified by cataloging public T cell receptors. A later genetic analysis took genome-wide SNP genotypes for about 55% of the 666 donors and used that subset as a discovery cohort. An early release covering roughly 640 HLA-typed donors comprised roughly 300 gigabases of sequencing data and about 90 million unique TCR sequences. Across around 400 genotyped donors of the cohort, an average of roughly 250,000 unique TCR beta nucleotide sequences per donor were sequenced, and around 20% of those sequences were non-productive. A later analysis re-examined previously published TCR beta repertoires from about 670 donors and added high-resolution HLA genotyping to investigate patterns of TCR occurrence. Typing coverage differed by locus: A, B, C, DRB1 and DQB1 were typed in roughly 629-640 donors, DQA1 in 500 to 550, DPA1 in around 600, and DPB1 in 400 to 480. HLA typing covered class I and class II loci at four-digit resolution. Rather than using new phenotypic data, the later analysis identified candidate immune exposures from TCR beta sequences and from how often those sequences occurred across donors. The genetic ancestry cluster associated with self-reported Caucasian donors included about 81% of the 398 genotyped donors. To decide whether each TCR beta V gene segment behaved as functional or pseudogenic, an earlier analysis of fewer than 750 of the donors relied on high-throughput TCR beta sequencing. The study used immunosequencing to profile the T cell repertoires of 666 subjects and linked those repertoires to cytomegalovirus serostatus. Donor age, sex, ethnicity and CMV serostatus were collected together with the repertoire data. All discovery cohort repertoires had been generated on a single sequencing platform. Roughly five DR-DQ haplotypes were handled as single units for association and clustering, since linkage in the cohort was strong.

Overall study outcomes, separate from this receptor: The authors suggested that the approach could potentially be extended to other disease states and immunological phenotypes. A further reported finding was that TCR beta sequences accurately predicted the HLA-A and HLA-B alleles for most subjects in the first cohort. In an earlier analysis of approximately 600 of the donors, most TCR beta V segments were observed in productive rearrangements about 87% or about 30% of the time, broadly matching IMGT annotations. The study listed 164 TCR beta chains as associated with cytomegalovirus. According to a later analysis, TCR association rates differed among HLA loci, with DRB1 alleles showing the most associated TCRs and HLA-C alleles showing the fewest. V-gene and J-gene trimming of TCR beta chains was associated with a missense DCLRE1C variant in a later genetic analysis, and the association was replicated in an independent cohort. Immune exposure information for the cohort was limited to CMV serostatus. Several of the top co-occurrence clusters appeared to be linked to parvovirus B19, influenza, CMV and Epstein-Barr virus, according to a later analysis. Assigning TCR associations to individual alleles was difficult when HLA alleles, especially DR and DQ, strongly co-occurred. At a false discovery rate of 0.05, a later analysis linked 16,951 TCR beta sequences to specific HLA alleles. Correlated functional status among segregating V segments might be attributable to linkage disequilibrium, but an unknown experimental factor could not be ruled out. Because HLA typing was missing for some donors at each locus, association tests included only the typed subset. Compared with equally common non-associated chains, HLA-associated TCR beta chains in a later analysis were more clonally expanded and had lower generation probabilities. The earlier analysis of a few hundred of the donors excluded some 15 rarely observed V segments, including chromosome 9 orphons, because counts were too low. A cluster of highly shared sequence variants was judged likely to be a technical artifact of the sequencing pipeline. The classifier was reported to diagnose cytomegalovirus status with high specificity and sensitivity in both the original and validation cohorts. Sequencing depth was assumed to be roughly uniform across donors in the presence/absence analyses, though that assumption may not hold. According to a later genetic analysis, donors in an Asian-associated ancestry cluster had fewer N-insertions in productive TCRs than the approximately 650-donor mean. Three of the identified cytomegalovirus-associated TCR beta chains were confirmed in vitro to be specific for cytomegalovirus antigens. The cohort was sequenced for TCR beta chains only, and without alpha or paired-chain data the features that could be detected were limited. Across donors, most TCR sequences were observed very rarely, whereas some public TCRs were present in many individuals. According to a later analysis, most CMV-associated TCR beta chains appeared to be HLA-restricted, and the HLA associations seemed to be driven largely by CMV exposure.

Worth noting for this clone: The antigen it binds to is not known. One base away there is no much larger clone; base qualities are not given.

Receptor libraries were prepared by the immunoSEQ multiplex PCR assay. For the multiplex PCR, a mixture combining 60 forward primers for TCR Vbeta segments and 13 reverse primers for TCR Jbeta segments was used. A multiplex PCR assay on genomic DNA amplified the CDR3 region of rearranged TCR beta genes. The amplified TCR beta libraries were sequenced on the Illumina HiSeq System as 87-base-pair reads. On the authors' methods: Across the 670 or so repertoires, a later analysis counted around 80 million unique TCR beta chains, roughly 11 million of which were shared by at least two donors. Raw reads were error-corrected and collapsed into unique sequences by a nearest-neighbor algorithm in which closely related sequences were merged to remove PCR and sequencing errors. V, D and J gene segments were assigned by aligning CDR3 sequences to IMGT reference sequences. For a sequence to be retained, a match of at least six nucleotides was required to both a V gene segment and a J gene segment. A rearrangement counted as productive if the CDR3 had no stop codons and remained in frame with V and J, and every other rearrangement counted as non-productive. Following IMGT convention, CDR3 was defined as the stretch from the second conserved V-encoded cysteine to the conserved J-encoded phenylalanine. Sequences without an unambiguous match to a single V gene segment were excluded from the earlier analysis of approximately 560 of the donors. An earlier analysis of 500 to 700 of the donors classified V segments as functional when productive rearrangements were above 56.7% and as segregating when the standard deviation between donors was above 5%. A statistical classification framework was developed to diagnose cytomegalovirus status using the catalog of TCR beta chain sequences. In a later analysis, TCR nucleotide sequences were compared against IMGT/GENE-DB human TR gene sequences so that V and J genes could be assigned. Using the TCRdist pipeline, a later analysis assigned CDR3 sequences along with most-parsimonious VDJ recombination scenarios. In a later analysis, every TCR beta chain was defined by the combination of its CDR3 amino acid sequence and its V-gene family, and reads without a unique V-gene family were dropped. A later analysis removed 592 highly shared, low-generation-probability nucleotide sequences to deal with suspected cross-contamination and a sequencing artifact. In a later analysis, a clonal expansion index was calculated for each public chain from normalized within-repertoire ranks of inferred template counts. In a later analysis, generation probabilities were computed with a VDJ recombination model fitted to out-of-frame rearrangements, and the resulting probabilities were checked against IGoR. A later analysis scored TCR-TCR, TCR-HLA and TCR-CMV co-occurrence with hypergeometric tests, applying a repertoire-size bias correction to TCR pairs. A later analysis estimated false discovery rates by permuting HLA or CMV assignments 20 times. In a later analysis, co-occurring TCRs were grouped using DBSCAN, and TCRdist sequence similarity was added for clustering within HLA-allele-positive subsets. Co-occurrence clustering excluded repertoires with fewer than 30,000 or more than 120,000 public chains, plus five with anomalous nucleotide sharing. TCRdb took this table from immuneACCESS and kept in-frame rearrangements with V and J called. Such tables lack part of the clones; where checked against another copy, unresolved V genes explain under half of the gap, and the rest is unexplained. V and J calls and clone size come straight from that table; D and trimming were deduced from the DNA. A total of around 150,000 clones appear in this sample, about 72% of them only once. Jointly, the top ten make up around 2% of the sample.

The cohort comprised fewer than 750 healthy bone marrow donors. Cohort members were all nominally healthy when sampled, although unrecorded immune exposures were likely present. The donor was CMV seropositive and belonged to the group of 250 to 300 seropositive cohort members. A peripheral blood sample was provided by each donor, and peripheral blood mononuclear cells were used for TCR beta sequencing. The Qiagen DNeasy Blood Extraction Kit was used to extract genomic DNA from the blood cell samples. Specimen: PBMCs. This TCR was sampled from a man between 50 and 59 years old in good health and CMV-seropositive.

Here the CDR3 is given as CASSPGLGGTDTQYF. Here is the DNA: TGTGCCAGCAGCCCGGGACTAGGTGGCACAGATACGCAGTATTTT. Recombination joined TRBV6-4 with TRBJ2-3; TRBD2 fits 8 bases in the junction. From the cysteine through the phenylalanine, the CDR3 covers 15 amino acids. CDR3 DNA is the only sequence kept; it has 45 bases, read in frame from the first base. V is cut back by 6 bases and J by 1 base, with 6 bases in the junction unmatched. CDR1 MRHNA and CDR2 SNTAGT were looked up in the germline V gene.